The rows below give T cell receptor beta chains drawn from one sample of a study of ipilimumab plus nivolumab after autologous stem cell transplantation. Measured with immunoSEQ multiplex PCR; TCRdb has only the in-frame clones, and not every one. Among about 84,000 clones listed, around 80% were seen once. Specimen: PBMCs, collected in a trial of ipilimumab plus nivolumab as post-transplant consolidation. Receptors were obtained from a male donor with diffuse large B-cell lymphoma. Both conserved end residues are part of each CDR3. A D gene is named only where the DNA matches it firmly. Size values are once, few and many counts, or a class for expanded clones, and some rows have none.

NA	TRBV18	TRBJ1-5	NA	13	CASSSGGNQPQHF	TGTGCCAGCTCATCGGGTGGCAATCAGCCCCAGCATTTT
NA	TRBV19	TRBJ2-1	NA	14	CASSDSHGSNEQFF	TGTGCCAGTAGCGATAGCCACGGTAGCAATGAGCAGTTCTTC
TRBD2	TRBV19	TRBJ2-4	few	15	CASSVAGGPWNIQYF	TGTGCCAGTAGTGTAGCGGGGGGGCCATGGAACATTCAGTACTTC
TRBD2	TRBV2	TRBJ2-3	NA	15	CASSSAGLSTDTQYF	TGTGCCAGCAGTTCAGCGGGGTTAAGCACAGATACGCAGTATTTT
NA	TRBV5-4	TRBJ2-3	few	15	CASSLALASTDTQYF	TGTGCCAGCAGCTTGGCGTTAGCTAGCACAGATACGCAGTATTTT
NA	TRBV18	TRBJ1-3	few	13	CASSQNPGDTIYF	TGTGCCAGCTCACAGAATCCGGGAGACACCATATATTTT
TRBD2	TRBV7-9	TRBJ2-3	NA	15	CASSFRRGAADTQYF	TGTGCCAGCAGCTTTAGGCGGGGGGCCGCAGATACGCAGTATTTT
NA	TRBV2	TRBJ1-2	NA	12	CASSERGYGYTF	TGTGCCAGCAGTGAACGGGGCTATGGCTACACCTTC
TRBD1	TRBV7-9	TRBJ1-4	NA	15	CASSLATGFNEKLFF	TGTGCCAGCAGCTTAGCGACAGGGTTCAATGAAAAACTGTTTTTT
TRBD1	TRBV11-2	TRBJ1-6	once	17	CASSSPPGQALNSPLHF	TGTGCCAGCAGCTCCCCCCCGGGACAGGCCCTTAATTCACCCCTCCACTTT
NA	TRBV11-1	TRBJ2-7	NA	15	CASSLDVGGQNEQYF	TGTGCCAGCAGCTTAGACGTCGGGGGGCAGAACGAGCAGTACTTC
TRBD2	TRBV5-4	TRBJ2-5	NA	17	CASSLSLAGGPGETQYF	TGTGCCAGCAGCTTGAGTCTAGCGGGGGGGCCGGGAGAGACCCAGTACTTC
NA	TRBV6-5	TRBJ2-1	NA	16	CASSLPGTQGRQQQFF	TGTGCCAGCAGTTTACCCGGGACTCAGGGGAGGCAGCAGCAGTTCTTC
NA	TRBV2	TRBJ2-1	few	14	CASSEQGSQNEQFF	TGTGCCAGCAGTGAACAGGGTTCCCAGAATGAGCAGTTCTTC
NA	TRBV5-1	TRBJ2-3	few	14	CASSLGFSADTQYF	TGCGCCAGCAGCTTGGGCTTCAGCGCAGATACGCAGTATTTT
TRBD1	TRBV10-3	TRBJ2-7	NA	12	CAISGDRDEQYF	TGTGCCATCAGTGGGGACAGGGACGAGCAGTACTTC
NA	TRBV5-1	TRBJ2-6	NA	14	CASSLGAGANVLTF	TGCGCCAGCAGCTTAGGGGCTGGGGCCAACGTCCTGACTTTC
TRBD1	TRBV29-1	TRBJ2-7	few	13	CSAVGTGSYEQYF	TGCAGCGCTGTGGGGACAGGCTCCTACGAGCAGTACTTC
NA	TRBV10-2	TRBJ2-1	NA	16	CASTGRATGKGGEQFF	TGCGCCAGCACCGGCAGGGCGACAGGGAAGGGGGGTGAGCAGTTCTTC
TRBD1	TRBV10-2	TRBJ1-5	NA	14	CASSDQQGNQPQHF	TGCGCCAGCAGTGACCAACAGGGGAATCAGCCCCAGCATTTT
NA	TRBV5-5	TRBJ1-4	NA	16	CASTKGEGGTNEKLFF	TGTGCCAGCACCAAGGGGGAGGGTGGAACTAATGAAAAACTGTTTTTT
NA	TRBV5-6	TRBJ1-4	NA	15	CASSLKWGPGEKLFF	TGTGCCAGCAGTTTAAAATGGGGGCCTGGCGAAAAACTGTTTTTT
NA	TRBV4-1	TRBJ1-1	once	14	CASSRGALGTEAFF	TGCGCCAGCAGCCGAGGGGCCTTAGGCACTGAAGCTTTCTTT
NA	TRBV7-6	TRBJ2-6	NA	18	CASSLAVGGGAGANVLTF	TGTGCCAGCAGCTTAGCTGTAGGTGGGGGAGCTGGGGCCAACGTCCTGACTTTC
TRBD1	TRBV19	TRBJ1-6	few	14	CASDPGQGNSPLHF	TGTGCCAGCGACCCCGGACAGGGAAATTCACCCCTCCACTTT
TRBD2	TRBV11-2	TRBJ2-1	NA	15	CASSLGLAGGTLTFF	TGTGCCAGCAGCTTAGGACTAGCGGGGGGCACCCTCACGTTCTTC
TRBD2	TRBV5-1	TRBJ2-7	once	18	CASSRAGTSGGIRGEQYF	TGCGCCAGCAGTCGCGCCGGGACTAGCGGGGGGATTAGAGGGGAGCAGTACTTC
NA	TRBV7-9	TRBJ1-3	NA	15	CASSLGSLSGNTIYF	TGTGCCAGCAGCTTAGGATCGCTATCTGGAAACACCATATATTTT
TRBD1	TRBV19	TRBJ2-7	few	14	CASSPDRGSPEQYF	TGTGCCAGTAGTCCGGACAGGGGGTCGCCCGAGCAGTACTTC
TRBD2	TRBV5-4	TRBJ2-2	once	16	CASSPRTSGDTGELFF	TGTGCCAGCAGCCCGAGGACTAGCGGGGACACCGGGGAGCTGTTTTTT
NA	TRBV4-1	TRBJ2-1	NA	15	CASSQVGGEEIEQFF	TGCGCCAGCAGCCAAGTAGGGGGGGAGGAGATTGAGCAGTTCTTC
TRBD1	TRBV6-5	TRBJ2-7	few	15	CASSNRGLYPYEQYF	TGTGCCAGCAGTAACAGGGGCCTCTACCCCTACGAGCAGTACTTC
NA	TRBV2	TRBJ1-5	NA	13	CASSERYLQPQHF	TGTGCCAGCAGTGAAAGATATCTTCAGCCCCAGCATTTT
NA	TRBV6-1	TRBJ2-3	NA	16	CASSDFAGLSTDTQYF	TGTGCCAGCAGTGACTTCGCGGGGTTAAGCACAGATACGCAGTATTTT
NA	TRBV7-3	TRBJ2-3	NA	15	CASSSSDSGPDTQYF	TGTGCCAGCAGCTCTTCCGACTCGGGGCCGGATACGCAGTATTTT
NA	TRBV18	TRBJ2-5	NA	13	CASSPGGEETQYF	TGTGCCAGCTCACCGGGCGGGGAAGAGACCCAGTACTTC
TRBD1	TRBV7-9	TRBJ2-5	NA	14	CASSPQTGEETQYF	TGTGCCAGCAGCCCGCAGACAGGGGAAGAGACCCAGTACTTC
TRBD1	TRBV9	TRBJ2-1	NA	15	CASSVRTGGNNEQFF	TGTGCCAGCAGCGTAAGGACAGGGGGCAACAATGAGCAGTTCTTC
NA	TRBV5-4	TRBJ2-5	NA	14	CASSLAGVQETQYF	TGTGCCAGCAGCTTGGCCGGGGTCCAAGAGACCCAGTACTTC
NA	TRBV12-5	TRBJ2-1	NA	12	CASGPLFYEQFF	TGTGCTAGTGGTCCCCTCTTCTATGAGCAGTTCTTC
NA	TRBV6-1	TRBJ1-1	NA	15	CASSEELRLDTGAFF	TGTGCCAGCAGTGAAGAGCTCAGGTTGGACACTGGAGCTTTCTTT
TRBD2	TRBV6-4	TRBJ2-1	NA	17	CASSEKVLASGVNEQFF	TGTGCCAGCAGTGAAAAGGTGCTGGCTAGCGGGGTGAATGAGCAGTTCTTC
TRBD2	TRBV4-2	TRBJ2-3	NA	15	CASSLAGGGTDTQYF	TGTGCCAGCAGCCTCGCGGGGGGGGGCACAGATACGCAGTATTTT
NA	TRBV6-7	TRBJ2-6	NA	20	CASILCSQPLIVSGANVLTF	TGTGCCAGCATTCTCTGCAGCCAGCCTTTAATAGTCTCTGGGGCCAACGTCCTGACTTTC
NA	TRBV29-1	TRBJ1-1	NA	14	CSVSRGGSNTEAFF	TGCAGCGTCAGCCGGGGGGGGAGCAACACTGAAGCTTTCTTT
TRBD1	TRBV7-2	TRBJ2-7	NA	14	CASSLRQGTVKQYF	TGTGCCAGCAGCCTCCGACAGGGGACTGTCAAGCAGTACTTC